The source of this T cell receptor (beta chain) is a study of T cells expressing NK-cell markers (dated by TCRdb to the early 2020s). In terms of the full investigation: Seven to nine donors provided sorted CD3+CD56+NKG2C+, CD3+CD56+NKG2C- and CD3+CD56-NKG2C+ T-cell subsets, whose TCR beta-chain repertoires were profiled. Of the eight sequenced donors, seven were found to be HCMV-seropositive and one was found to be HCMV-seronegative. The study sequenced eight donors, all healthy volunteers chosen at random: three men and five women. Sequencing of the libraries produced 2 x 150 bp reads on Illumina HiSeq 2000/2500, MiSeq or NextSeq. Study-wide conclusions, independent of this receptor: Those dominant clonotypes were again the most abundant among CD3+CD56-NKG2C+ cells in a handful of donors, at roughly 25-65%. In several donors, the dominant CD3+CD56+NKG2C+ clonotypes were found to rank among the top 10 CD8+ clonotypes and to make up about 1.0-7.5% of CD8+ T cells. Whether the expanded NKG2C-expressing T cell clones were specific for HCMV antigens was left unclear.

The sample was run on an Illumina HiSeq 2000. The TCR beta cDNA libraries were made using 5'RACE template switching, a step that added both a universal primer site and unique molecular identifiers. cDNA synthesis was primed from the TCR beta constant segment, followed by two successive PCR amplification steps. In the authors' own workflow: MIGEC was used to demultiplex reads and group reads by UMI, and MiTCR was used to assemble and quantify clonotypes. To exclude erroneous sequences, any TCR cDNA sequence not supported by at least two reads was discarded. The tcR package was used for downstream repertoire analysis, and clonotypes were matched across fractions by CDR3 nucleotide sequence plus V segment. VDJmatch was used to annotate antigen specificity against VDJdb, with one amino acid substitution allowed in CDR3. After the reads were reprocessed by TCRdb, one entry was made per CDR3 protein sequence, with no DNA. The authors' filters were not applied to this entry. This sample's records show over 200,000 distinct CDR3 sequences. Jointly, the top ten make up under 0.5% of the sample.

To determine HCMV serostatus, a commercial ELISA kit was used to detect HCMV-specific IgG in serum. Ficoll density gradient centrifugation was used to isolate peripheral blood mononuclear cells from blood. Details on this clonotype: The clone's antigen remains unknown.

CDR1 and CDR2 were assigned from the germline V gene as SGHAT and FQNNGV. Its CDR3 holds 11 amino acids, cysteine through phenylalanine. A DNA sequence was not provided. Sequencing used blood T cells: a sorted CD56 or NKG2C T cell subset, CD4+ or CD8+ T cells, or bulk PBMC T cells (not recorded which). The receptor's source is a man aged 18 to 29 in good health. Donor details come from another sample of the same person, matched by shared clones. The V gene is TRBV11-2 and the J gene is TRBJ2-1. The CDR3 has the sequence CASAQYNEQFF.